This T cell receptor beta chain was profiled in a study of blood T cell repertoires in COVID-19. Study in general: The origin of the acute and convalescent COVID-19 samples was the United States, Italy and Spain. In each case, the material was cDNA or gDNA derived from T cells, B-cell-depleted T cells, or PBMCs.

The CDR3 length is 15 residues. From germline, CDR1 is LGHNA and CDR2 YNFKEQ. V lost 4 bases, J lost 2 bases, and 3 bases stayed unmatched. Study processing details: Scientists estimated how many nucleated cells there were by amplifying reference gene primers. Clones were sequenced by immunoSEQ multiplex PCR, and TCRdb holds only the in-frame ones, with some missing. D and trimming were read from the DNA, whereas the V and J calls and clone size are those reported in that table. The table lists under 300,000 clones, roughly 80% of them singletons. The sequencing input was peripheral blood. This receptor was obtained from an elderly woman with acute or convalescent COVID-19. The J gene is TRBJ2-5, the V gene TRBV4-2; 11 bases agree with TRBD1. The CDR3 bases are TGTGCCAGCAGCCCCGGGACAGGGGGTCAAGAGACCCAGTACTTC. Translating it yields CASSPGTGGQETQYF.